This TCR beta chain was obtained from a study of cytomegalovirus exposure and HLA in healthy donors. CDR3 length equals 14 residues. After removal of 7 bases from V and 1 base from J, the junction contained 4 bases not matched to a gene. The germline gives CDR1 SQVTM, CDR2 ANQGSEA. A multiplex PCR was run with 60 Vbeta primers and 13 Jbeta primers. TCRdb keeps only in-frame clones here, not all; method: immunoSEQ multiplex PCR. The sample comprises more than 90,000 clones, less than 85% of which are singletons, and about 15% rests with the top ten. The sequence derives from a man in his fifties or sixties in good health and CMV-seropositive. The sequenced sample consisted of PBMCs. The chain links TRBV29-1 to TRBJ2-3, with 11 bases fitting TRBD2. CDR3 region: CSAQLAGGTDTQYF. The CDR3 DNA sequence: TGCAGCGCTCAACTAGCGGGAGGCACAGATACGCAGTATTTT.